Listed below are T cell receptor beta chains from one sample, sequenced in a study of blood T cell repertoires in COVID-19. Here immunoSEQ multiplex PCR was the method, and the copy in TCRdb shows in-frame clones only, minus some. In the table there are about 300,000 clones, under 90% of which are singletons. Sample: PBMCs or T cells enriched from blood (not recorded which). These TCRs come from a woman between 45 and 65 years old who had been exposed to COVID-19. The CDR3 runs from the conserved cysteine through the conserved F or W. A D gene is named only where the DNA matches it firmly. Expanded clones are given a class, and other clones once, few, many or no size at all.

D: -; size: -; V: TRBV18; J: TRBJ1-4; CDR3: CASSAGPDGKLFF; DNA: TGTGCCAGCTCCGCGGGGCCGGACGGAAAACTGTTTTTT
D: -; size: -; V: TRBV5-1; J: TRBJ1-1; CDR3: CASSLAYGGNTEAFF; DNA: TGCGCCAGCAGCTTGGCCTACGGAGGGAATACTGAAGCTTTCTTT
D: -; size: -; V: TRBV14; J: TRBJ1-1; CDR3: CASSQDLKARVAEAFF; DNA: TGTGCCAGCAGCCAAGATCTTAAGGCGAGGGTCGCTGAAGCTTTCTTT
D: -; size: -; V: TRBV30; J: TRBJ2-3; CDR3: CAWDRFSSTDTQYF; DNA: TGTGCCTGGGACAGGTTTTCTAGCACAGATACGCAGTATTTT
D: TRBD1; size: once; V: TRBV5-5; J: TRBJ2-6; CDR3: CASSLNPRQGNSGANVLTF; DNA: TGTGCCAGCAGCTTGAACCCGCGACAGGGCAACTCTGGGGCCAACGTCCTGACTTTC
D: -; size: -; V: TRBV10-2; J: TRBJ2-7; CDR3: CASSVGGDSYEQYF; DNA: TGCGCCAGCAGTGTGGGCGGGGACTCCTACGAGCAGTACTTC
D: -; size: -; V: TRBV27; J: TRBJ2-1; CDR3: CASRQTGLYNEQFF; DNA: TGTGCCAGCAGGCAAACGGGACTTTACAATGAGCAGTTCTTC
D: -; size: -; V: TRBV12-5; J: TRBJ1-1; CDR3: CASGSGLANTEAFF; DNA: TGTGCTAGTGGTTCCGGACTCGCGAACACTGAAGCTTTCTTT
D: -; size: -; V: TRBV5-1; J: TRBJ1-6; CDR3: CASSLAGRSPLHF; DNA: TGCGCCAGCAGCTTGGCAGGCAGATCACCCCTCCACTTT
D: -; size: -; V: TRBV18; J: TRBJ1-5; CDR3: CASSPLDTNQPQHF; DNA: TGTGCCAGCTCACCACTCGACACCAATCAGCCCCAGCATTTT
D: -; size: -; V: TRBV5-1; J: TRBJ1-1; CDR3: CASSPRPQGSTEAFF; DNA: TGCGCCAGCAGCCCGCGCCCCCAGGGCAGCACTGAAGCTTTCTTT
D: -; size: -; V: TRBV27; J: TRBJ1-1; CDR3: CASRLTVNTEAFF; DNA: TGTGCCAGCCGATTGACAGTGAACACTGAAGCTTTCTTT
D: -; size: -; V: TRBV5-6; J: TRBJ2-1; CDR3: CASSLIQITSYNEQFF; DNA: TGTGCCAGCAGCTTGATTCAGATAACCTCCTACAATGAGCAGTTCTTC
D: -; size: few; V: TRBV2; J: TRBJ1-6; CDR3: CASLTVGGEKPLHF; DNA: TGTGCCAGCTTAACGGTCGGGGGAGAGAAGCCCCTCCACTTT
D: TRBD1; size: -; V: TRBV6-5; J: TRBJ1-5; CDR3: CASRTGLASNQPQHF; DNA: TGTGCCAGCAGGACAGGGTTGGCGAGCAATCAGCCCCAGCATTTT
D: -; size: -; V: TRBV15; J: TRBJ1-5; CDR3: CATSRGGGRDQPQHF; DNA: TGTGCCACCAGCAGAGGAGGAGGGCGCGATCAGCCCCAGCATTTT
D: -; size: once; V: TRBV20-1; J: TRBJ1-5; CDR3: CSARVNQPQHF; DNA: TGCAGTGCCCGGGTCAATCAGCCCCAGCATTTT
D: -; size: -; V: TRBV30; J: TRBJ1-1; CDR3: CAWSVLPMNTEAFF; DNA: TGTGCCTGGAGTGTACTACCGATGAACACTGAAGCTTTCTTT
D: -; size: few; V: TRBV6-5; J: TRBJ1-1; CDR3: CASREGSTEAFF; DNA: TGTGCCAGCAGGGAGGGTAGTACTGAAGCTTTCTTT
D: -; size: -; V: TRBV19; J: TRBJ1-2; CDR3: CASSILQGSHGYTF; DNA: TGTGCCAGTAGTATCCTCCAGGGATCGCATGGCTACACCTTC
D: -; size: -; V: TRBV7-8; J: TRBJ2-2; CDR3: CASSLSVQLNTGELFF; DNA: TGTGCCAGCAGCTTATCTGTACAGCTGAACACCGGGGAGCTGTTTTTT
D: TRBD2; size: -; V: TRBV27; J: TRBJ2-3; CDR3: CASGGGFPTDTQYF; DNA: TGTGCCAGCGGGGGAGGGTTCCCCACAGATACGCAGTATTTT
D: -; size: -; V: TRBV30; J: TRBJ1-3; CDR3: CAWIQGSGNTIYF; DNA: TGTGCCTGGATTCAGGGATCTGGAAACACCATATATTTT
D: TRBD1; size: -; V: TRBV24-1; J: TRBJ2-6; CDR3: CAIPGQGLSGANVLTF; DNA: TGTGCCATCCCGGGACAGGGGCTGTCTGGGGCCAACGTCCTGACTTTC
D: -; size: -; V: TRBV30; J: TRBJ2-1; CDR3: CAWSAMTGRSYNEQFF; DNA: TGTGCCTGGAGCGCTATGACAGGTCGCTCCTACAATGAGCAGTTCTTC
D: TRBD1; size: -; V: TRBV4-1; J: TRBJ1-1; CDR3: CATRQGLRAFF; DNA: TGCGCTACCCGACAGGGGCTTCGGGCTTTCTTT
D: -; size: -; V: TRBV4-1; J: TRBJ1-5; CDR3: CASSQEGRGSQPQHF; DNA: TGCGCCAGCAGCCAAGAAGGAAGGGGTAGTCAGCCCCAGCATTTT
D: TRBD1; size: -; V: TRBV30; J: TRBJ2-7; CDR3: CAWSTFRDRVNYEQYF; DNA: TGTGCCTGGAGTACCTTCCGGGACAGGGTTAACTACGAGCAGTACTTC
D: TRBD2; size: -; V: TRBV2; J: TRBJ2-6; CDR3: CASSRQPGLADSGANVLTF; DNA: TGTGCCAGCAGCCGACAACCGGGACTAGCGGACTCTGGGGCCAACGTCCTGACTTTC
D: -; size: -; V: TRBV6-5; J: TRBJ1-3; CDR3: CASSYSHRVTSRTIYF; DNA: TGTGCCAGCAGTTATTCACACAGGGTAACGAGCCGCACCATATATTTT
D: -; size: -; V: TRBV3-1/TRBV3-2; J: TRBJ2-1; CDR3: CASSHLEFYNEQFF; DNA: TGTGCCAGCAGCCACTTAGAATTCTACAATGAGCAGTTCTTC
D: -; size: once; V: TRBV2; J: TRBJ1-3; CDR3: CASRAVVVGNTIYF; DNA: TGTGCCAGCAGAGCGGTTGTTGTTGGAAACACCATATATTTT
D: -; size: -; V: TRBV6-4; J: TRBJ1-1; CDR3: CASRRTGDTEAFF; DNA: TGTGCCAGCAGAAGAACAGGTGACACTGAAGCTTTCTTT
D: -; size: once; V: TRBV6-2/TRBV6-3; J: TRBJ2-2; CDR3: CASSYPRGNTRELFF; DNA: TGTGCCAGCAGTTACCCCCGGGGGAATACCCGGGAGCTGTTTTTT
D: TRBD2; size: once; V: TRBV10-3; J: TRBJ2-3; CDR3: CATRLLAGDADTQYF; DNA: TGTGCCACCCGCCTACTAGCGGGGGATGCAGATACGCAGTATTTT
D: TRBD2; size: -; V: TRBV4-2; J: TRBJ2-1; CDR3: CASSARAAGDNEQFF; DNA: TGTGCCAGCAGCGCCCGGGCGGCGGGGGACAATGAGCAGTTCTTC
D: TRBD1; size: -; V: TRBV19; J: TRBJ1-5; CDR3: CASSIPLTGGTQPQHF; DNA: TGTGCCAGTAGTATACCCCTCACAGGGGGAACTCAGCCCCAGCATTTT
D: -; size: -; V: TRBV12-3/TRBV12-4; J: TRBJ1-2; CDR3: CASSPRYGYTF; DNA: TGTGCCAGCAGTCCTAGGTATGGCTACACCTTC
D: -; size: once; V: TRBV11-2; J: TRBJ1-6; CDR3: CASSVTRSSYNSPLHF; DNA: TGTGCCAGCAGCGTCACTAGAAGCTCCTATAATTCACCCCTCCACTTT
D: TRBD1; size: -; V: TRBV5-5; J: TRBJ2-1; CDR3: CASSSAGQGAWNEQFF; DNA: TGTGCCAGCAGCTCGGCGGGACAGGGGGCCTGGAATGAGCAGTTCTTC
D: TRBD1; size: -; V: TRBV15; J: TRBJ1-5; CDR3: CATSRGTGLLDSNQPQHF; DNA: TGTGCCACCAGCAGAGGGACAGGGCTGCTAGATAGCAATCAGCCCCAGCATTTT
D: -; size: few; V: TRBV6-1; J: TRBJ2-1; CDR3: CASSEGSGGYNEQFF; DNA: TGTGCCAGCAGTGAAGGGAGTGGGGGGTACAATGAGCAGTTCTTC
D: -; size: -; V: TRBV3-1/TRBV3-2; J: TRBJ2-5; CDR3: CASSQVRETQYF; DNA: TGTGCCAGCAGCCAAGTCAGGGAGACCCAGTACTTC